The rows below give T cell receptor beta chains drawn from one sample of a study of blood T cell repertoires in COVID-19. Sequenced by immunoSEQ multiplex PCR; TCRdb stores in-frame clones only, minus some. The table lists 150,000 to 200,000 clones, around 90% of them singletons. Sequencing used peripheral blood. All receptors come from a young man with acute or convalescent COVID-19. CDR3s include the opening cysteine and the closing phenylalanine or tryptophan. The order of the fields is clone size, V gene, D gene, J gene, CDR3 protein, CDR3 DNA. D genes are given only for firm matches. Clone size is given for some rows only: seen once, a few or many times, or a class if the clone is expanded.

abundance: .
v_gene: TRBV5-5
d_gene: TRBD1
j_gene: TRBJ2-4
CDR3aa: CASSNMAGGKNIQYF
CDR3nt: TGTGCCAGCAGTAATATGGCAGGGGGCAAAAACATTCAGTACTTC

abundance: .
v_gene: TRBV5-1
d_gene: .
j_gene: TRBJ2-1
CDR3aa: CASSLVVGASTGYNEQFF
CDR3nt: TGCGCCAGCAGCTTGGTAGTAGGGGCGAGTACAGGGTACAATGAGCAGTTCTTC

abundance: .
v_gene: TRBV6-2/TRBV6-3
d_gene: TRBD1
j_gene: TRBJ1-1
CDR3aa: CASSFSTGKMNTEAFF
CDR3nt: TGTGCCAGCAGTTTTTCGACAGGGAAAATGAACACTGAAGCTTTCTTT

abundance: .
v_gene: TRBV21-1
d_gene: .
j_gene: TRBJ1-5
CDR3aa: CASSKGQKNQPQHF
CDR3nt: TGTGCCAGCAGCAAGGGACAGAAGAATCAGCCCCAGCATTTT

abundance: .
v_gene: TRBV18
d_gene: TRBD1
j_gene: TRBJ1-6
CDR3aa: CASSPRTGVNSPLHF
CDR3nt: TGTGCCAGCTCACCTCGGACAGGAGTTAATTCACCCCTCCACTTT

abundance: .
v_gene: TRBV3-1/TRBV3-2
d_gene: .
j_gene: TRBJ2-7
CDR3aa: CASSPGQISYEQYF
CDR3nt: TGTGCCAGCAGCCCCGGACAGATCTCCTACGAGCAGTACTTC

abundance: .
v_gene: TRBV5-1
d_gene: TRBD1
j_gene: TRBJ2-2
CDR3aa: CASSKDRGDTGELFF
CDR3nt: TGCGCCAGCAGCAAGGACAGGGGGGACACCGGGGAGCTGTTTTTT

abundance: .
v_gene: TRBV6-5
d_gene: .
j_gene: TRBJ1-1
CDR3aa: CASSQPPRDEAFF
CDR3nt: TGTGCCAGCAGCCAACCGCCCAGGGATGAAGCTTTCTTT

abundance: once
v_gene: TRBV12-3/TRBV12-4
d_gene: .
j_gene: TRBJ2-1
CDR3aa: CASSLRGNEQFF
CDR3nt: TGTGCCAGCAGTTTACGAGGGAATGAGCAGTTCTTC

abundance: .
v_gene: TRBV9
d_gene: .
j_gene: TRBJ1-1
CDR3aa: CASSVQVNTEAFF
CDR3nt: TGTGCCAGCAGCGTACAGGTGAACACTGAAGCTTTCTTT

abundance: .
v_gene: TRBV19
d_gene: TRBD1
j_gene: TRBJ1-2
CDR3aa: CASSTHGTGNGYTF
CDR3nt: TGTGCCAGTAGTACGCACGGGACAGGGAATGGCTACACCTTC

abundance: .
v_gene: TRBV27
d_gene: TRBD1
j_gene: TRBJ1-2
CDR3aa: CASSPYRGGITF
CDR3nt: TGTGCCAGCAGTCCCTACAGGGGGGGAATCACCTTC

abundance: .
v_gene: TRBV20-1
d_gene: .
j_gene: TRBJ1-1
CDR3aa: CSASSVRNTEAFF
CDR3nt: TGCAGTGCTAGTTCAGTACGAAACACTGAAGCTTTCTTT

abundance: .
v_gene: TRBV6-6
d_gene: TRBD1
j_gene: TRBJ2-5
CDR3aa: CASSPTPGTGVGETQYF
CDR3nt: TGTGCCAGCAGTCCGACCCCCGGGACAGGGGTTGGAGAGACCCAGTACTTC

abundance: once
v_gene: TRBV19
d_gene: .
j_gene: TRBJ2-3
CDR3aa: CASKDRDTDTQYF
CDR3nt: TGTGCCAGTAAAGACAGAGATACAGATACGCAGTATTTT

abundance: .
v_gene: TRBV27
d_gene: TRBD2
j_gene: TRBJ2-7
CDR3aa: CASSAPGLAGGHEQYF
CDR3nt: TGTGCCAGCAGTGCACCGGGACTAGCGGGGGGGCATGAGCAGTACTTC

abundance: .
v_gene: TRBV7-9
d_gene: TRBD1
j_gene: TRBJ1-2
CDR3aa: CASSLARGHGYTF
CDR3nt: TGTGCCAGCAGCTTAGCGAGGGGGCATGGCTACACCTTC

abundance: .
v_gene: TRBV18
d_gene: .
j_gene: TRBJ1-5
CDR3aa: CASSPPGDRNQPQHF
CDR3nt: TGTGCCAGCTCACCACCGGGAGATCGCAATCAGCCCCAGCATTTT

abundance: .
v_gene: TRBV6-6
d_gene: .
j_gene: TRBJ2-2
CDR3aa: CASSYEGVTSTGELFF
CDR3nt: TGTGCCAGCAGTTACGAGGGGGTCACGAGCACCGGGGAGCTGTTTTTT

abundance: .
v_gene: TRBV5-1
d_gene: .
j_gene: TRBJ1-1
CDR3aa: CASSFQELGEAFF
CDR3nt: TGCGCCAGCAGCTTTCAGGAATTAGGTGAAGCTTTCTTT

abundance: .
v_gene: TRBV6-1
d_gene: .
j_gene: TRBJ1-1
CDR3aa: CASSEARWQGPFF
CDR3nt: TGTGCCAGCAGTGAAGCTAGGTGGCAGGGGCCTTTCTTT

abundance: once
v_gene: TRBV5-1
d_gene: TRBD1
j_gene: TRBJ1-4
CDR3aa: CASSLGTGAGEKLFF
CDR3nt: TGCGCCAGCAGCTTGGGTACAGGGGCAGGCGAAAAACTGTTTTTT

abundance: .
v_gene: TRBV7-9
d_gene: .
j_gene: TRBJ2-7
CDR3aa: CASSLGGTAYEQYF
CDR3nt: TGTGCCAGCAGCTTAGGCGGGACAGCCTACGAGCAGTACTTC

abundance: .
v_gene: TRBV2
d_gene: TRBD1
j_gene: TRBJ1-5
CDR3aa: CASTLGQGGPQPQHF
CDR3nt: TGTGCCAGCACTTTAGGACAGGGGGGTCCTCAGCCCCAGCATTTT

abundance: .
v_gene: TRBV28
d_gene: .
j_gene: TRBJ1-2
CDR3aa: CASSFLMTGGKAGGYTF
CDR3nt: TGTGCCAGCAGTTTCTTGATGACTGGAGGGAAGGCGGGTGGCTACACCTTC

abundance: .
v_gene: TRBV3-1/TRBV3-2
d_gene: .
j_gene: TRBJ1-1
CDR3aa: CASSQVSRDTEAFF
CDR3nt: TGTGCCAGCAGCCAAGTGTCCAGGGACACTGAAGCTTTCTTT

abundance: .
v_gene: TRBV18
d_gene: TRBD1
j_gene: TRBJ1-5
CDR3aa: CASSPLAGGDQPQHF
CDR3nt: TGTGCCAGCTCACCTTTGGCAGGGGGCGATCAGCCCCAGCATTTT

abundance: .
v_gene: TRBV19
d_gene: TRBD1
j_gene: TRBJ1-4
CDR3aa: CASSIVGQAYEKLFF
CDR3nt: TGTGCCAGTAGTATAGTGGGACAGGCGTACGAAAAACTGTTTTTT

abundance: few
v_gene: TRBV7-2
d_gene: .
j_gene: TRBJ1-5
CDR3aa: CASSPGNNQPQHF
CDR3nt: TGTGCCAGCAGCCCCGGGAACAATCAGCCCCAGCATTTT

abundance: .
v_gene: TRBV5-1
d_gene: .
j_gene: TRBJ1-1
CDR3aa: CASSFDRNTEAFF
CDR3nt: TGCGCCAGCAGCTTCGACAGGAACACTGAAGCTTTCTTT

abundance: .
v_gene: TRBV14
d_gene: .
j_gene: TRBJ1-1
CDR3aa: CASSPGKGQGPLPNTEAFF
CDR3nt: TGTGCCAGCAGCCCCGGAAAAGGGCAGGGGCCTTTACCGAACACTGAAGCTTTCTTT

abundance: .
v_gene: TRBV18
d_gene: TRBD1
j_gene: TRBJ1-5
CDR3aa: CASSPVRQGANNQPQHF
CDR3nt: TGTGCCAGCTCCCCCGTAAGACAGGGGGCCAACAATCAGCCCCAGCATTTT

abundance: .
v_gene: TRBV11-2
d_gene: .
j_gene: TRBJ1-6
CDR3aa: CASSNYRVRSPLHF
CDR3nt: TGTGCCAGCAGCAATTATCGAGTACGTTCACCCCTCCACTTT

abundance: .
v_gene: TRBV18
d_gene: .
j_gene: TRBJ2-3
CDR3aa: CASSLYGGTDTQYF
CDR3nt: TGTGCCAGCTCACTCTATGGGGGGACCGATACGCAGTATTTT

abundance: once
v_gene: TRBV28
d_gene: .
j_gene: TRBJ1-5
CDR3aa: CASIIGQGWNQPQHF
CDR3nt: TGTGCCAGCATTATAGGGCAGGGATGGAATCAGCCCCAGCATTTT

abundance: .
v_gene: TRBV5-1
d_gene: TRBD1
j_gene: TRBJ1-2
CDR3aa: CASSSGGGVGYTF
CDR3nt: TGCGCCAGCAGCTCAGGGGGTGGAGTTGGCTACACCTTC

abundance: .
v_gene: TRBV7-9
d_gene: .
j_gene: TRBJ1-2
CDR3aa: CASSRTAANYGYTF
CDR3nt: TGTGCCAGCAGCCGGACAGCCGCTAACTATGGCTACACCTTC